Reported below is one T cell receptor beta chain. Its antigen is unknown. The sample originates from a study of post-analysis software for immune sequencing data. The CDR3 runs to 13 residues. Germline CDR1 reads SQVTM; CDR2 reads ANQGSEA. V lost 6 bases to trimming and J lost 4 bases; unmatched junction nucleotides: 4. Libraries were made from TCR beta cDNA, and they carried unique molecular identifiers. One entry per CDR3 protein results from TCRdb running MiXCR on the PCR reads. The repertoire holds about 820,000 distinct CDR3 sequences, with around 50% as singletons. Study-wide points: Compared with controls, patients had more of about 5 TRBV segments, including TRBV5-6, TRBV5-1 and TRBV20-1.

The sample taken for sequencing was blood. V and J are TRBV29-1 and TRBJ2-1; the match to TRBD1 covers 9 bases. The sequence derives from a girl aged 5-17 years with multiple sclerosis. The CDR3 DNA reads TGCAGCGTACCGGGACAGGGTTACAATGAGCAGTTCTTC. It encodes CSVPGQGYNEQFF.